This TCR beta chain comes out of a study of blood T cell repertoires in COVID-19. Trimming left V 1 base short and J 2 bases short, with 10 bases between. The CDR3 is 15 residues long. The germline CDR1 and CDR2 sequences are WSHSY and SAAADI. The method was immunoSEQ multiplex PCR; TCRdb's version includes in-frame clones alone and lacks a portion of them. The table has a few hundred thousand clones, approximately 88% seen once. The source of this sequence is a woman in her thirties or forties who had recovered from COVID-19. V and J are TRBV10-2 and TRBJ2-3; D unclear. Material: PBMCs or T cells enriched from blood (not recorded which). CDR3 sequence (DNA): TGCGCCAGCAGTGAGTTTTCCGCCTACACAGATACGCAGTATTTT. Amino acids: CASSEFSAYTDTQYF.